Listed below are T cell receptor beta chains from one sample, sequenced in a study of blood T cell repertoires in COVID-19. Repertoires were generated with immunoSEQ multiplex PCR, while TCRdb's copy carries only in-frame clones and drops some. The sample has 540,000 or so clones, about 88% seen once. The specimen was peripheral blood. These receptors came from a woman between 45 and 60 years old with COVID-19, enrolled during active disease. Each CDR3 is given with its conserved first and last residue. A D gene is named only where the DNA matches it firmly. For some rows the clone size is stated as once, few or many, or as a class when expanded; others skip it.

TRBV11-2	once	NA	TRBJ2-7	TGTGCCAGCAGCTTAGGGCAGGGGACGGATGAGCAGTACTTC	CASSLGQGTDEQYF
TRBV12-3/TRBV12-4	once	TRBD2	TRBJ2-2	TGTGCCAGCAGACCCCTAGCGGAACGGGAGCTGTTTTTT	CASRPLAERELFF
TRBV5-1	NA	NA	TRBJ1-3	TGCGCCAGCAGCTTCGACACGGGAAACACCATATATTTT	CASSFDTGNTIYF
TRBV30	NA	NA	TRBJ1-1	TGTGCCTTGCGGAGCACTGAAGCTTTCTTT	CALRSTEAFF
TRBV5-5	NA	NA	TRBJ1-5	TGTGCCAGCAGCTTGGCCTTGTCCCTCGTTTCAGGGCAGCCCCAGCATTTT	CASSLALSLVSGQPQHF
TRBV7-9	few	NA	TRBJ2-7	TGTGCCAGCAGCTTATATCCTCCGAAGAGCTCCTACGAGCAGTACTTC	CASSLYPPKSSYEQYF
TRBV20-1	NA	NA	TRBJ2-7	TGCAGTGCGTCACTAGCCGACGAGCAGTACTTC	CSASLADEQYF
TRBV5-4	NA	NA	TRBJ1-1	TGTGCCAGCAGCTGGGAAGACAGGCCGAACACTGAAGCTTTCTTT	CASSWEDRPNTEAFF
TRBV6-6	NA	TRBD1	TRBJ2-1	TGTGCCAGCAGTTACTCTCGGCAGGGGGCCTACAATGAGCAGTTCTTC	CASSYSRQGAYNEQFF
TRBV20-1	NA	NA	TRBJ1-2	TGCAGTGCTGGGCGAGTATCCGGCTACACCTTC	CSAGRVSGYTF
TRBV19	NA	NA	TRBJ2-7	TGTGCCAGTAGTATAACGCGGCAGGGGGGTGCCCATCTCTCCTACGAGCAGTACTTC	CASSITRQGGAHLSYEQYF
TRBV4-1	NA	NA	TRBJ1-2	TGCGCCAGCAGCCAACTTAACTATGGCTACACCTTC	CASSQLNYGYTF
TRBV12-3/TRBV12-4	NA	TRBD1	TRBJ1-1	TGTGCCAGCAGTTGGGACAGCCCCGGTAGGATCTTT	CASSWDSPGRIF
TRBV7-3	NA	TRBD2	TRBJ2-3	TGTGCCAGCAGCTTAACCCGACTAGCGGGGGTCGCAGATACGCAGTATTTT	CASSLTRLAGVADTQYF
TRBV7-9	NA	NA	TRBJ1-5	TGTGCCAGCAGCTTCGGAGGAACTCAGCCCCAGCATTTT	CASSFGGTQPQHF
TRBV6-5	NA	NA	TRBJ2-3	TGTGCCAGCACCCCCGGACTGAGCACAGATACGCAGTATTTT	CASTPGLSTDTQYF
TRBV2	NA	TRBD1	TRBJ1-5	TGTGCCAGCAGTTGGGGGGACAGGAATCAGCCCCAGCATTTT	CASSWGDRNQPQHF
TRBV5-1	NA	TRBD1	TRBJ1-2	TGCGCCAGCAGCCGAGACACTCCGGGACAGAGCGGCTACACCTTC	CASSRDTPGQSGYTF
TRBV5-5	NA	NA	TRBJ1-4	TGTGCCAGCAGCTTGGAGCATAATGAAAAACTGTTTTTT	CASSLEHNEKLFF
TRBV5-1	NA	TRBD2	TRBJ2-7	TGCGCCAGCAGCTTCGGCGGGGGGCTTTACGAGCAGTACTTC	CASSFGGGLYEQYF
TRBV29-1	few	TRBD1	TRBJ1-2	TGCAGCGTTGAAGATCCCTACGACAGGGAAGATGGCTACACCTTC	CSVEDPYDREDGYTF
TRBV7-2	once	TRBD2	TRBJ2-7	TGTGCCAGCAGCTCGGCTAGGACTAGCGGGGCAGGCTACGAGCAGTACTTC	CASSSARTSGAGYEQYF
TRBV3-1/TRBV3-2	NA	TRBD1	TRBJ1-1	TGTGCCAGCAGCAGGGGACAGGTTGAGGGATACACTGAAGCTTTCTTT	CASSRGQVEGYTEAFF
TRBV2	NA	TRBD1	TRBJ1-5	TGTGCCAGCAGTGGGACAGGGATTGGTCAGCCCCAGCATTTT	CASSGTGIGQPQHF
TRBV11-2	NA	NA	TRBJ1-4	TGTGCCAGCAGCTTAGAAGCTCCCAGAGGGACTAATGAAAAACTGTTTTTT	CASSLEAPRGTNEKLFF
TRBV9	few	TRBD1	TRBJ1-2	TGTGCCAGCAGCGCAGGACAGGGGAGCTATGGCTACACCTTC	CASSAGQGSYGYTF
TRBV2	NA	TRBD1	TRBJ1-6	TGTGCCAGCAGGACAGACAGGGCCGTTAATTCACCCCTCCACTTT	CASRTDRAVNSPLHF
TRBV5-1	NA	NA	TRBJ1-2	TGCGCCAGCAGCTTGGAGGTACAGGGAGGGGGCTACACCTTC	CASSLEVQGGGYTF
TRBV5-4	NA	TRBD1	TRBJ1-1	TGTGCCAGCAGCCGCCCAGGGACAGCGAACACTGAAGCTTTCTTT	CASSRPGTANTEAFF
TRBV29-1	NA	TRBD2	TRBJ2-5	TGCAGCGTTGGGTCAAGCGGGGCCCAAGAGACCCAGTACTTC	CSVGSSGAQETQYF
TRBV5-1	NA	TRBD2	TRBJ2-3	TGCGCCAGCAGCGCCGGAGCGGGGGGGCCGGATACGCAGTATTTT	CASSAGAGGPDTQYF
TRBV9	NA	TRBD1	TRBJ1-1	TGTGCCAGCAGCGCAACAGGGGCGCCCGGGCAGTACACTGAAGCTTTCTTT	CASSATGAPGQYTEAFF
TRBV29-1	NA	NA	TRBJ1-1	TGCAGCGCCAACGAGCCCGAGGGCACTGAAGCTTTCTTT	CSANEPEGTEAFF
TRBV5-1	once	TRBD1	TRBJ1-1	TGCGCCAGCAGCTTGGCGGGACAGTCCCCTGAAGCTTTCTTT	CASSLAGQSPEAFF
TRBV12-3/TRBV12-4	NA	NA	TRBJ1-5	TGTGCCAGCAGTCGGGGAACTCAGCCCCAGCATTTT	CASSRGTQPQHF
TRBV12-3/TRBV12-4	NA	NA	TRBJ2-7	TGTGCCAGCAGTTTTACACCCGACGAGCAGTACTTC	CASSFTPDEQYF